The entry that follows covers one TCR beta chain sequence. Its antigen is unidentified. The sample belongs to a study of cytomegalovirus exposure and HLA in healthy donors. Study-wide background: Early release data held 80 million to 100 million unique TCRs from HLA-typed donors.

V was cut by 3 bases and J by 6 bases, with 14 bases left in between. CDR1 SGHAT and CDR2 FQNNGV come from the germline V gene. This CDR3 contains 14 residues. General study points: For cytomegalovirus status, the classifier reportedly gave diagnoses with high specificity and sensitivity. Investigators reported 150 to 200 TCR beta chains as tied to cytomegalovirus. Presence/absence analysis assumed near-uniform sequencing depth across donors.

It was with 60 Vbeta and 13 Jbeta primers that the PCR ran. Using immunoSEQ multiplex PCR, the repertoire was profiled, and TCRdb retains in-frame clones only, with some absent. The sample has about 200,000 clones, 70% to 85% seen once; the top ten hold roughly 0.098%. Sequencing input: PBMCs. The clonotype comes from a boy aged 2 to 10 in good health and CMV-seronegative. This chain links TRBV11-2 with TRBJ1-2; perhaps TRBD1 as D (6 bases). CDR3 sequence reads: CASSFGRKGDGYTF. As DNA, the CDR3 is TGTGCCAGCAGCTTTGGGCGTAAGGGGGATGGCTACACCTTC.